Each of the 22 T cell receptor beta chains below was sequenced from the same sample in a study of T cell responses to AZD1222 COVID-19 vaccine. Method: immunoSEQ multiplex PCR; TCRdb's copy keeps in-frame clones and lacks some. The profile shows around 79,000 clones, nearly 90% of them singletons. Material: peripheral blood, obtained on day 0 of AZD1222 vaccination. These receptors all stem from an adult in good health.

The chain carries TRBV16 and TRBJ1-1, with D unresolved. Germline-derived CDR1 and CDR2 are KGHSY and FQNENV. The CDR3 has 15 amino acids. The V gene lost 4 bases and the J gene lost 0 bases, with 12 bases spanning the gap. CDR3 DNA sequence: TGTGCCAGCAGCCCCCGCCAGATGTTGAACACTGAAGCTTTCTTT. As protein: CASSPRQMLNTEAFF.

This rearrangement joins TRBV7-2 to TRBJ1-4; D is unresolved. Germline V CDR1 and CDR2: SGHTA, FQGNSA. This CDR3 has 14 amino acids. Trimming took off 5 bases at V and 5 bases at J, with 12 bases between the two ends. DNA for the CDR3: TGTGCCAGCAGCACGACTAGGTGGAATGAAAAACTGTTTTTT. Residues: CASSTTRWNEKLFF.

The chain recombines TRBV14 with TRBJ2-7; D perhaps matches TRBD2 (6 bases). The CDR3 is 14 residues long. Germline V gene sequence: CDR1 SGHDN, CDR2 FVKESK. Trimming took off 6 bases at V and 0 bases at J, with 12 bases between the two ends. CDR3: CASRGGRSSYEQYF. CDR3 in DNA: TGTGCCAGCAGGGGGGGTCGTAGCTCCTACGAGCAGTACTTC. The full variable domain, in which reference TRBV14 and TRBJ2-7 provide the parts outside the CDR3, is EAGVTQFPSHSVIEKGQTVTLRCDPISGHDNLYWYRRVMGKEIKFLLHFVKESKQDESGMPNNRFLAERTGGTYSTLKVQPAELEDSGVYFCASRGGRSSYEQYFGPGTRLTVT.

The chain carries TRBV18 and TRBJ1-1, with D unresolved. V was cut by 3 bases and J by 5 bases, with 16 bases left in between. This CDR3 has 15 amino acids. Germline V gene sequence: CDR1 KGHSH, CDR2 LQKENI. The CDR3 here is CASSPSGQTLTEAFF. The DNA of the CDR3 is TGTGCCAGCTCACCCTCTGGGCAGACCTTGACTGAAGCTTTCTTT.

V is TRBV6-5 and J is TRBJ1-2, with D unclear. From germline, CDR1 is MNHEY and CDR2 SVGAGI. The V end lost 2 bases, the J end lost 0 bases, and 10 bases lay between the germline ends. There are 15 residues in the CDR3. The CDR3 DNA is TGTGCCAGCAGTTACGCGGGAGGCTCTAACTATGGCTACACCTTC. It translates to CASSYAGGSNYGYTF.

The chain links TRBV6-5 to TRBJ1-4, with TRBD1 as a possible D gene (6 bases). CDR3 length equals 15 residues. Trimming shortened V by 0 bases and J by 5 bases, and 10 bases separated the two germline ends. Germline V gene sequence: CDR1 MNHEY, CDR2 SVGAGI. CDR3: CASSYSDSENEKLFF. The DNA of the CDR3 is TGTGCCAGCAGTTACTCGGACAGTGAGAATGAAAAACTGTTTTTT.

This clone was observed once. This chain joins TRBV6-5 and TRBJ1-1, with D hard to call. Germline-derived CDR1 and CDR2 are MNHEY and SVGAGI. This CDR3 region has 15 residues. Between the trimmed V and J ends, which lost 7 bases and 4 bases, there was a span of 19 bases. Written as DNA, the CDR3 is TGTGCCAGCACCACACCCGGTCTGGTAGGCACTGAAGCTTTCTTT. It is translated as CASTTPGLVGTEAFF.

This clone was recorded once. This rearrangement joins TRBV5-1 to TRBJ2-1; tentative D call: TRBD1 (5 bases). Trimming took 2 bases from V and 5 from J, leaving 11 bases between them. This CDR3 has 14 amino acids. Germline V CDR1 and CDR2: SGHRS, YFSETQ. CDR3 nucleotides: TGCGCCAGCAGCTTTGGGGAAGGGGACAATGAGCAGTTCTTC. Translating gives CASSFGEGDNEQFF.

The chain links TRBV7-9 to TRBJ1-1; 7 bases are a match to TRBD1. CDR1 SEHNR and CDR2 FQNEAQ come from the germline V gene (reference sequence). This CDR3 comprises 13 residues. V trimming: 5 bases; J trimming: 7 bases; junction bases outside the gene matches: 7. CDR3: CASSKQGPNEAFF. The CDR3 nucleotides are TGTGCCAGCAGCAAACAGGGGCCAAATGAAGCTTTCTTT.

This chain links TRBV19 with TRBJ2-2; weak D call: TRBD2 (6 bases). Germline V gene sequence: CDR1 LNHDA, CDR2 SQIVND (reference sequence). This CDR3 is 14 amino acids long. V was shortened by 6 bases and J by 5 bases, with 13 bases between the two germline ends. The CDR3 reads CASRERVSTGELFF. For the CDR3, the DNA is TGTGCCAGTAGAGAGCGGGTCAGTACCGGGGAGCTGTTTTTT.

This rearrangement joins TRBV18 to TRBJ1-6; TRBD1 is a possible D gene (5 bases). V dropped 3 bases and J dropped 7 bases, with 13 bases sitting between them. The V gene's germline CDR1 is KGHSH and CDR2 LQKENI. The CDR3 has 15 residues. CDR3 nucleotides: TGTGCCAGCTCACCCTCCGACGGGGGGAATTCACCCCTCCACTTT. It yields the protein CASSPSDGGNSPLHF. Full variable domain (outside the CDR3, taken from reference TRBV18 and TRBJ1-6): NAGVMQNPRHLVRRRGQEARLRCSPMKGHSHVYWYRQLPEEGLKFMVYLQKENIIDESGMPKERFSAEFPKEGPSILRIQQVVRGDSAAYFCASSPSDGGNSPLHFGNGTRLTVT.

The V call is TRBV9, the J call TRBJ2-1; 10 nucleotides agree with TRBD2. CDR1 SGDLS and CDR2 YYNGEE come from the germline V gene. V trimming: 0 bases; J trimming: 6 bases; junction bases outside the gene matches: 6. The CDR3 covers 16 residues. CDR3 loop: CASSVDLGTSVNEQFF. The CDR3 region has the DNA TGTGCCAGCAGCGTAGATCTTGGGACTAGCGTCAATGAGCAGTTCTTC.

This clone showed up just once. The V call is TRBV6-4, the J call TRBJ2-3, with D perhaps TRBD1 or TRBD2 (5 bases each). The germline V gene encodes CDR1 MRHNA and CDR2 SNTAGT. The CDR3 is 13 amino acids. V was trimmed by 4 bases and J by 0 bases, leaving 5 bases between them. CDR3 DNA sequence: TGTGCCAGCAGTGGGGGGAGCACAGATACGCAGTATTTT. Residues: CASSGGSTDTQYF.

CDR3 DNA: TGTGCCAGCTCACCACTAGGGCCCGGAAGAGGTGGGTCAAATCAGCCCCAGCATTTT. It yields the protein CASSPLGPGRGGSNQPQHF. This chain joins TRBV18 and TRBJ1-5; no reliable D call. The CDR3 is 19 amino acids. Trimming removed 1 base at V and 4 bases at J, with 23 bases between. Germline assignment: CDR1 KGHSH and CDR2 LQKENI.

This sequence joins TRBV7-9 and TRBJ1-4, with D possibly being TRBD1 (5 bases). Germline loops: CDR1 SEHNR, CDR2 FQNEAQ (reference sequence). The CDR3 is 15 amino acids. With 7 bases removed from V and 2 bases from J, the gap between germline ends came to 14 bases. CDR3 coding DNA: TGTGCCAGCAACGTTCCAGGGCAGACTAATGAAAAACTGTTTTTT. It specifies CASNVPGQTNEKLFF.

This clone has only one observation. The rearrangement links TRBV7-9 to TRBJ1-2, with no clear D. Germline V gives CDR1 SEHNR, CDR2 FQNEAQ (reference sequence). CDR3 size: 15 residues. Trimming took 5 bases from V and 4 from J, leaving 17 bases between them. As DNA, the CDR3 is TGTGCCAGCAGCCCGGGCCACGGCGGACTCTATGGCTACACCTTC. Its protein is CASSPGHGGLYGYTF.

The rearrangement joins TRBV5-4 to TRBJ2-1, with 8 bases matching TRBD2. The CDR3 totals 15 residues. The ends lost 3 bases at V and 5 bases at J; junction bases unmatched: 7. Germline values: CDR1 SGHNT, CDR2 YYREEE (reference sequence). CDR3 loop: CASSSRLASNNEQFF. CDR3 nucleotides: TGTGCCAGCAGCTCTAGACTAGCGAGCAACAATGAGCAGTTCTTC. Full variable domain (rest looked up from reference TRBV5-4 and TRBJ2-1): ETGVTQSPTHLIKTRGQQVTLRCSSQSGHNTVSWYQQALGQGPQFIFQYYREEENGRGNFPPRFSGLQFPNYSSELNVNALELDDSALYLCASSSRLASNNEQFFGPGTRLTVL.

This rearrangement joins TRBV29-1 to TRBJ1-1; perhaps TRBD1 as D (5 bases). Germline CDR1 reads SQVTM; CDR2 reads ANQGSEA. The CDR3 has 14 residues. V was trimmed by 3 bases and J by 6 bases, leaving 17 bases between them. The CDR3 nucleotides read TGCAGCGTTGAGCTCAGGGAGGGACGGCCTGAAGCTTTCTTT. It is translated as CSVELREGRPEAFF.

The sample holds a few counts of this clone. This rearrangement joins TRBV4-3 to TRBJ1-5; possible D gene TRBD1, 5 bases. The CDR3 is made up of 17 amino acids. Germline CDR1 reads LGHNA; CDR2 reads YSLEER. With 0 bases removed from V and 6 bases from J, the gap between germline ends came to 18 bases. CDR3 sequence (DNA): TGCGCCAGCAGCCAAGAGTGGGGCACACAGGAGGTTCAGCCCCAGCATTTT. Its translation: CASSQEWGTQEVQPQHF.

The chain employs TRBV24-1 and TRBJ1-2; D remains ambiguous. Trimming pared 4 bases from V and 3 bases from J, leaving 8 bases between. Germline assignment: CDR1 KGHDR and CDR2 SFDVKD. The CDR3 is made up of 13 amino acids. The CDR3 sequence is CATSEGPYYGYTF. In DNA, the CDR3 is TGTGCCACCAGTGAAGGGCCCTACTATGGCTACACCTTC.

This clone was recorded only once. The chain uses TRBV7-8 and TRBJ2-7; D is ambiguous. CDR3 length equals 13 residues. CDR1 and CDR2 (germline): SGHVS, FQNEAQ. V lost 0 bases to trimming and J lost 1 base, with 4 bases between them. CDR3 region: CASSLAKSYEQYF. DNA of the CDR3: TGTGCCAGCAGCTTAGCGAAGTCCTACGAGCAGTACTTC.

The chain couples TRBV6-2 or TRBV6-3 to TRBJ2-7, with 9 bases aligning to TRBD1. The J segment lost 3 bases and the V segment lost 6 bases, leaving 9 bases of the junction unmatched. This CDR3 is 15 amino acids long. The V gene's germline CDR1 is MNHEY and CDR2 SVGEGT. The CDR3 DNA sequence: TGTGCCAGCAGACCTCGGGACAGGGATTTCTACGAGCAGTACTTC. It is translated as CASRPRDRDFYEQYF.